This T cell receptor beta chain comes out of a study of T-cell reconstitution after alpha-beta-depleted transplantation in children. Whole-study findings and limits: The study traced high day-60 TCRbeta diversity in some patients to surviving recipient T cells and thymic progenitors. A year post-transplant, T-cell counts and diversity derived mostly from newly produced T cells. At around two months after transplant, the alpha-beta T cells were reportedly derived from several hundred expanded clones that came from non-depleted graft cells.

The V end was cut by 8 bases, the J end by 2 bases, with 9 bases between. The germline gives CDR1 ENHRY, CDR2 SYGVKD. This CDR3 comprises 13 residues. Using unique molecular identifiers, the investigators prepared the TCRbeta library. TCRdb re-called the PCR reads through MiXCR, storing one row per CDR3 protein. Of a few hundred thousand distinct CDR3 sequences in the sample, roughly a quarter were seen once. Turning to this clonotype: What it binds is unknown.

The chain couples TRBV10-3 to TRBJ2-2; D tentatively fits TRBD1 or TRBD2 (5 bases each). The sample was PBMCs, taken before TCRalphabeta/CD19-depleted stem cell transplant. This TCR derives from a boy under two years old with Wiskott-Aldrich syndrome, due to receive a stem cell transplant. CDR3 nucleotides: TGTGCCATCGGGGGAGTTAACACCGGGGAGCTGTTTTTT. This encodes CAIGGVNTGELFF.